This T cell receptor beta chain was found in a study of T cells in women clearing cervical HPV infection. Study information: Donors had HPV16-related CIN3 or worse; 2 had invasive cancer. HLA type stays a possible confounder, typing being limited.

The CDR3 loop spans 13 amino acids. Trimming shortened V by 6 bases and J by 3 bases, and 12 bases separated the two germline ends. CDR1 is LNHDA and CDR2 is SQIVND in the germline V gene (reference sequence). Only in-frame clones appear in the TCRdb table, and some are missing; sequencing was by immunoSEQ multiplex PCR. Across more than 40,000 clones, the top ten clones capture 7.6% of the sample. Note on this clone: No antigen is known for it. With the read ending 3 residues before the CDR3 end, the germline J gene is used to fill in that end.

Findings of the study overall: Combining TCR richness with V gene abundances gave about 0.87 AUC. TRBV6-7 relative abundance averaged around 0.11% in cases and 0.16% in controls.

The TCR was taken from a woman aged 18 to 75 with a cervical HPV16 infection that either progressed to CIN3+ or cleared (not recorded which). The sample comprised blood buffy coat. The rearrangement joins TRBV19 to TRBJ2-7, with D tentatively TRBD1 (5 bases). The CDR3 bases that were read are TGTGCCAGTAGCTCTGGACAAGACTACGAG. Its protein is CASSSGQDYE. The complete CDR3 reads CASSSGQDYEQYF.